The 9 T cell receptor beta chains below were found in one sample sequenced in a study of regulatory T cells in long-lasting Graves disease. Time point reported: newly diagnosed GD, antithyroid drugs for less than 3 months. From RNA extracted from PBMCs, the TCR library was made. For TCR beta, libraries came from iRepertoire HTBI primers and Arm-PCR of CDR3 regions. TCRdb ran MiXCR on the multiplex PCR reads and lists one entry per CDR3 protein. This table holds 580,000 or so distinct CDR3 sequences, roughly a sixth found once. This sample also belongs to another study, concerning T cells in Graves' hyperthyroidism and ophthalmopathy.

The material was peripheral blood mononuclear cells (PBMCs), obtained at new diagnosis, from a patient treated with antithyroid drugs. These receptors were collected from a man between 18 and 29 years old with Graves disease.

This clonotype was seen a handful of times. The rearrangement links TRBV27 to TRBJ2-7, with 8 bases identical to TRBD1. Germline V gene lookup returns CDR1 MNHEY and CDR2 SMNVEV (reference sequence). Trimming at V came to 6 bases and at J to 11 bases, leaving 12 bases not matched to a gene. The CDR3 contains 13 residues. CDR3 in DNA: TGTGCCAGCAGAGACCAGGGGACAGGACCTGAGTACTTC. Its translation: CASRDQGTGPEYF.

This clonotype was counted at least ten times. The chain has TRBV11-2 and TRBJ2-3; TRBD2 is a possible D gene (6 bases). V lost 2 bases and J lost 2, with 11 bases in between. CDR3 length: 15 amino acids. CDR1 is SGHAT and CDR2 is FQNNGV in the germline V gene. CDR3 sequence: CASSLMTGLTDTQYF. CDR3 sequence (DNA): TGTGCCAGCAGCTTAATGACGGGACTCACAGATACGCAGTATTTT. Combining the CDR3 with reference TRBV11-2 and TRBJ2-3 gives the whole variable domain EAGVAQSPRYKIIEKRQSVAFWCNPISGHATLYWYQQILGQGPKLLIQFQNNGVVDDSQLPKDRFSAERLKGVDSTLKIQPAKLEDSAVYLCASSLMTGLTDTQYFGPGTRLTVL.

In its sample, this clonotype was seen a few times. This sequence joins TRBV18 and TRBJ2-7; D ambiguous. In germline, CDR1 is KGHSH, CDR2 LQKENI. This CDR3 has 15 amino acids. V was pared by 2 bases and J by 2 bases, with 13 bases between. CDR3 DNA sequence: TGTGCCAGCTCACCAAGTCCCGGGTCCCCCTACGAGCAGTACTTC. As protein: CASSPSPGSPYEQYF.

The table lists this clonotype with a few counts. The rearrangement joins TRBV20-1 to TRBJ2-3; no clear D. The V gene lost 2 bases and the J gene lost 6 bases, with 6 bases spanning the gap. The CDR3 covers 11 residues. CDR1 is DFQATT, CDR2 SNEGSKA, per germline (reference sequence). The CDR3: CSARFSDTQYF. CDR3 DNA: TGCAGTGCTAGATTTTCCGATACGCAGTATTTT.

This clonotype showed up many times. The chain carries TRBV27 and TRBJ2-7, with 9 bases fitting TRBD2. Germline V gene data show CDR1 as MNHEY and CDR2 as SMNVEV (reference sequence). The V gene end was trimmed by 5 bases and the J gene end by 5 bases; junction bases not matched to a gene: 10. The CDR3 contains 15 residues. DNA of the CDR3: TGTGCCAGCAGTACCGGGACTAGCATTAACCACGAGCAGTACTTC. This codes for CASSTGTSINHEQYF.

The chain has TRBV7-9 and TRBJ2-1, with D unresolved. Per the germline V gene, CDR1 is SEHNR and CDR2 is FQNEAQ (reference sequence). V was trimmed by 3 bases and J by 6 bases, leaving 9 bases between them. The CDR3 extends over 13 amino acids. The CDR3 loop is CASSFKGSNEQFF. In DNA form, the CDR3 reads TGTGCCAGCAGCTTTAAAGGCAGCAATGAGCAGTTCTTC. The entire variable domain, with the rest obtained from reference TRBV7-9 and TRBJ2-1, is as follows: DTGVSQNPRHKITKRGQNVTFRCDPISEHNRLYWYRQTLGQGPEFLTYFQNEAQLEKSRLLSDRFSAERPKGSFSTLEIQRTEQGDSAMYLCASSFKGSNEQFFGPGTRLTVL.

At least ten counts were recorded for this clonotype. The chain employs TRBV20-1 and TRBJ2-1; D is possibly TRBD1 (6 bases). CDR1 and CDR2 from the germline V gene are DFQATT and SNEGSKA (reference sequence). The CDR3 covers 16 residues. Trimming pared 6 bases from V and 1 base from J, leaving 19 bases between. The CDR3, as DNA: TGCAGTGCGCTGCCCCTCCGGGACAAGTCCTACAATGAGCAGTTCTTC. Translating gives CSALPLRDKSYNEQFF.

This clonotype was detected ten times or more. This chain links TRBV5-1 with TRBJ2-7, with a possible D match to TRBD2 (6 bases). This CDR3 contains 15 residues. The germline V gene has CDR1 SGHRS and CDR2 YFSETQ. V shed 4 bases and J shed 3 bases, with 17 bases lying between them. The CDR3 reads CASSRRVERDYEQYF. CDR3 DNA: TGCGCCAGCAGCCGGAGGGTGGAGCGCGACTACGAGCAGTACTTC.

This clonotype has ten or more counts. This chain links TRBV7-6 with TRBJ2-7, with 7 bases fitting TRBD2. The CDR3 spans 16 residues. V trimming: 5 bases; J trimming: 3 bases; junction bases outside the gene matches: 13. Germline V gene lookup returns CDR1 SGHVS and CDR2 FNYEAQ. CDR3 DNA sequence: TGTGCCAGCAGCCCAGGACTAGAAGGGCTCATCTACGAGCAGTACTTC. Translated: CASSPGLEGLIYEQYF.